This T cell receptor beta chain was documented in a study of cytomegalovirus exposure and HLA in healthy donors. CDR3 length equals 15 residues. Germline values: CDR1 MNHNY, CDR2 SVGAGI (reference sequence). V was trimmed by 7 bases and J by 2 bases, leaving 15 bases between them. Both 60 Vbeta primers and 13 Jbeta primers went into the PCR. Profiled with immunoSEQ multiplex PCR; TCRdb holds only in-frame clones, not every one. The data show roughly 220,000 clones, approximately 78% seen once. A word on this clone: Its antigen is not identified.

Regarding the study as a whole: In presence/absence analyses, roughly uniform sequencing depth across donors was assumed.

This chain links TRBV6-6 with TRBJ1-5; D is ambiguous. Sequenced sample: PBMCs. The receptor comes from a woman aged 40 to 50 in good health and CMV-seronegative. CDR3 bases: TGTGCCAGCACCGAGGATAGTATGCGCAATCAGCCCCAGCATTTT. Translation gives CASTEDSMRNQPQHF.